A single sample is the source of the 20 T cell receptor beta chains below, sequenced in a study of identical twins. From the 5' RACE reads, TCRdb called clonotypes with MiXCR, one entry per CDR3 protein. The sample lists some 460,000 distinct CDR3 sequences; approximately 15% were seen once. A further study also used this sample, focusing on yellow fever vaccine responses in identical twins.

Sequenced input: CD4+ T cells sorted from blood. The source is a woman aged 18-29 years in good health.

This clonotype was observed a handful of times. The chain uses TRBV9 and TRBJ2-5; 16 bases agree with TRBD2. The CDR3 is 17 residues long. V was pared by 2 bases and J by 2 bases, with 3 bases of the junction left unmatched. Germline CDR1 reads SGDLS; CDR2 reads YYNGEE. The CDR3 nucleotides are TGTGCCAGCAGCGTGGGGACTAGCGGGAGGGGACAAGAGACCCAGTACTTC. Encoded protein: CASSVGTSGRGQETQYF. Drawing the rest from reference TRBV9 and TRBJ2-5, the complete variable domain is DSGVTQTPKHLITATGQRVTLRCSPRSGDLSVYWYQQSLDQGLQFLIQYYNGEERAKGNILERFSAQQFPDLHSELNLSSLELGDSALYFCASSVGTSGRGQETQYFGPGTRLLVL.

In this sample, this clonotype turned up once. The junction departs from germline at one end; a sequencing error may be responsible. The chain couples TRBV20-1 to TRBJ2-1, with TRBD1 matching over 7 bases. This CDR3 contains 16 residues. The germline V gene encodes CDR1 DFQATT and CDR2 SNEGSKA (reference sequence). CDR3 region: CCARGRGPEIFNEQFF. The DNA for the CDR3 is TGCTGTGCTAGGGGGCGCGGGCCTGAGATATTCAATGAGCAGTTCTTC.

V gene TRBV4-3 combines with J gene TRBJ2-1; 7 nucleotides line up with TRBD2. The CDR3 is 15 residues long. Germline V gene lookup returns CDR1 LGHNA and CDR2 YSLEER. The ends lost 0 bases at V and 3 bases at J; junction bases unmatched: 2. CDR3 nucleotides: TGCGCCAGCAGCCAAGAAGCGGGGCGCTACAATGAGCAGTTCTTC. It specifies CASSQEAGRYNEQFF.

This clonotype was recorded a few times. This chain connects TRBV30 to TRBJ2-1, with 8 bases that match TRBD2. The V segment lost 4 bases and the J segment 7 bases; nucleotides outside the gene matches: 15. The CDR3 runs to 16 residues. The germline V gene encodes CDR1 GTSNPN and CDR2 SVGIG (reference sequence). CDR3 loop: CAWKGREGILGNEQFF. The CDR3 nucleotides are TGTGCCTGGAAAGGCCGGGAGGGAATTCTTGGGAATGAGCAGTTCTTC.

Written as DNA, the CDR3 is TGTGCCAGCAGCCCCAGCCGGCGTTTGGCAAACATTCAGTACTTC. Its translation is CASSPSRRLANIQYF. The V and J genes are TRBV7-9 and TRBJ2-4; D is uncertain. Germline assignment: CDR1 SEHNR and CDR2 FQNEAQ (reference sequence). Trimming stripped 5 bases from V and 6 bases from J, with 17 bases between. This CDR3 spans 15 amino acids.

The CDR3 reads CSSKVGARVETQYF. DNA for the CDR3: TGCAGCTCCAAGGTGGGGGCAAGAGTTGAGACCCAGTACTTC. V is TRBV29-1 and J is TRBJ2-5; D is perhaps TRBD1 (6 bases). From germline, CDR1 is SQVTM and CDR2 ANQGSEA. The CDR3 runs 14 residues. With 8 bases removed from V and 5 bases from J, the gap between germline ends came to 21 bases.

This clonotype was detected only a few times. The J gene is TRBJ1-1, the V gene TRBV14, with TRBD1 as a possible D gene (5 bases). The germline V gene has CDR1 SGHDN and CDR2 FVKESK. Trimming cost V 1 base and J 6 bases, with 9 bases left between them. The CDR3 covers 13 residues. CDR3 sequence: CASSQVRGSEAFF. The CDR3 bases are TGTGCCAGCAGCCAAGTGCGGGGCTCTGAAGCTTTCTTT.

This clonotype was counted only a few times. This sequence joins TRBV20-1 and TRBJ2-3; D ambiguous. CDR1 is DFQATT, CDR2 SNEGSKA, per germline (reference sequence). V was pared by 6 bases and J by 2 bases, with 12 bases between. This CDR3 spans 13 amino acids. CDR3 sequence (DNA): TGCAGTGCCGTGCCGGGCGCCACAGATACGCAGTATTTT. Protein: CSAVPGATDTQYF.

V is TRBV19 and J is TRBJ2-1; 7 positions match TRBD1. Germline CDR1 LNHDA, CDR2 SQIVND (reference sequence). The CDR3 runs 15 residues. The J segment lost 5 bases and the V segment lost 4 bases, leaving 8 bases of the junction unmatched. Here the CDR3 reads CASSRGQTINNEQFF. The DNA for the CDR3 is TGTGCCAGTAGTAGGGGACAGACCATAAACAATGAGCAGTTCTTC.

The chain combines TRBV7-9 with TRBJ2-5, with D uncertain. The germline CDR1 and CDR2 sequences are SEHNR and FQNEAQ (reference sequence). V lost 3 bases to trimming and J lost 5 bases, with 7 bases between them. The CDR3 covers 12 residues. CDR3 in DNA: TGTGCCAGCAGCTTCGTGACGGAGACCCAGTACTTC. Protein product: CASSFVTETQYF.

This clonotype appeared many times. The chain joins TRBV5-1 to TRBJ2-5, with D tentatively TRBD2 (5 bases). Germline CDR1 is SGHRS and CDR2 is YFSETQ. The V end lost 4 bases, the J end lost 2 bases, and 15 bases lay between the germline ends. There are 15 residues in the CDR3. CDR3 sequence: CASSLQAGDQETQYF. As DNA, the CDR3 is TGCGCCAGCAGCCTCCAAGCCGGGGATCAAGAGACCCAGTACTTC.

The V call is TRBV5-1, the J call TRBJ2-3, with TRBD1 matching over 8 bases. This CDR3 has 18 residues. Germline loops: CDR1 SGHRS, CDR2 YFSETQ. V lost 1 base and J lost 2; bases outside the gene matches: 12. CDR3 coding DNA: TGCGCCAGCAGCTTGCAGGGGGCCGAGACAGGGTACACAGATACGCAGTATTTT. Translated, it gives CASSLQGAETGYTDTQYF.

This clonotype occurred a few times. This CDR3 reads CASSSSSDEQYF. Written as DNA, the CDR3 is TGTGCCAGCAGCTCCAGCTCGGACGAGCAGTACTTC. The gene calls are TRBV11-1 and TRBJ2-7; D unresolved. Between the trimmed V and J ends, which lost 4 bases and 5 bases, there was a span of 9 bases. This CDR3 has 12 residues. The V gene's germline CDR1 is SGHAT and CDR2 FQDESV (reference sequence).

V gene TRBV18 combines with J gene TRBJ1-1; D gene uncertain. Germline lookup yields CDR1 KGHSH and CDR2 LQKENI. The CDR3 consists of 16 residues. Deletions cut 4 bases from V and 0 bases from J, with 15 bases between. The CDR3 here is CASSRSGSAMNTEAFF. The CDR3 coding sequence is TGTGCCAGCTCACGATCGGGATCGGCTATGAACACTGAAGCTTTCTTT.

The sample holds a few counts of this clonotype. The V gene is TRBV10-3, the J gene TRBJ2-5; D is perhaps TRBD2 (5 bases). V lost 1 base to trimming and J lost 4 bases, with 10 bases between them. This CDR3 region has 14 residues. Germline V lookup: CDR1 ENHRY, CDR2 SYGVKD. CDR3 nucleotide sequence: TGTGCCATCAGTGAGTTGGGAGTAGGAGAGACCCAGTACTTC. It specifies CAISELGVGETQYF.

The V and J genes are TRBV12-3 or TRBV12-4 and TRBJ2-4; D gene uncertain. Trimming took off 8 bases at V and 6 bases at J, with 14 bases between the two ends. The CDR3 is 13 residues long. The CDR3 sequence is CASRPPPGNIQYF. The CDR3 bases are TGTGCCAGCCGCCCGCCCCCAGGAAACATTCAGTACTTC.

This clonotype was found a few times. V and J are TRBV4-3 and TRBJ2-1, with 11 bases aligning to TRBD1. J gave up 7 bases and V 0 bases, and 5 bases lay outside the gene matches. The CDR3 sequence is 16 residues long. The germline CDR1 and CDR2 sequences are LGHNA and YSLEER. CDR3 DNA: TGCGCCAGCAGCCAAGAAGGGACAGGGGGGTATAATGAGCAGTTCTTC. Protein sequence: CASSQEGTGGYNEQFF.

V and J are TRBV12-3 or TRBV12-4 and TRBJ2-5, with 11 bases matching TRBD1. The CDR3 runs 17 residues. Losses at the gene ends were 4 bases for V and 1 base for J; bases not matched to a gene: 8. The DNA of the CDR3 is TGTGCCAGCAGTTACTTCCGGGACAGGGGGATCCAAGAGACCCAGTACTTC. Translation gives CASSYFRDRGIQETQYF.

The rearrangement uses TRBV6-1 and TRBJ1-5; 9 nucleotides line up with TRBD1. The germline V gene has CDR1 MNHNS and CDR2 SASEGT. With 7 bases clipped from V and 3 bases from J, the junction kept 7 bases outside the gene matches. CDR3 length: 15 amino acids. CDR3 sequence: CASKPGQGNNQPQHF. CDR3 coding DNA: TGTGCCAGCAAACCGGGACAGGGAAACAATCAGCCCCAGCATTTT.

CDR3 region: CAIRALGTQNNEQFF. The CDR3 DNA follows: TGTGCCATCAGGGCCTTGGGGACCCAGAACAATGAGCAGTTCTTC. This chain uses TRBV10-3 with TRBJ2-1, with D perhaps matching TRBD1 or TRBD2 (5 bases each). The V and J ends lost 6 bases and 5 bases respectively, with 17 bases between them. Germline V gene data show CDR1 as ENHRY and CDR2 as SYGVKD. The length of the CDR3 is 15 residues.